The 6 T cell receptor beta chains in this list originate from one sample, sequenced in a study of cytomegalovirus exposure and HLA in healthy donors. Sequencing used immunoSEQ multiplex PCR; TCRdb keeps in-frame clones, though not all of them. The table includes 100,000 to 150,000 clones, 86% detected once. The sequenced material came from PBMCs. The receptors were gathered from a man aged 18 to 29 in good health and CMV-seronegative.

J is TRBJ1-1 and V is TRBV27; D not resolved. The CDR3 loop spans 13 amino acids. Germline V gene data show CDR1 as MNHEY and CDR2 as SMNVEV (reference sequence). V was clipped by 10 bases and J by 1 base, with 13 bases between them. CDR3 residues: CATSTIANTEAFF. The CDR3 DNA reads TGTGCCACCTCAACAATAGCGAACACTGAAGCTTTCTTT.

This chain uses TRBV6-4 with TRBJ2-1; 8 bases match TRBD2. Germline CDR1 is MRHNA and CDR2 is SNTAGT. This CDR3 contains 16 residues. V shed 4 bases, J shed 6 bases, and the junction held 11 bases outside the gene matches. CDR3 coding DNA: TGTGCCAGCAGTGTCACGGGGGGGCGAAATGTCAATGAGCAGTTCTTC. This gives the protein CASSVTGGRNVNEQFF.

This rearrangement joins TRBV9 to TRBJ2-3; 10 bases are shared with TRBD1. Trimming removed 4 bases from V and 2 bases from J; junction bases left unmatched: 16. CDR3 size: 19 residues. Per the germline V gene, CDR1 is SGDLS and CDR2 is YYNGEE. CDR3 amino acids: CASSSRDRGIAVPTDTQYF. CDR3 DNA sequence: TGTGCCAGCAGCTCAAGGGACAGGGGAATAGCGGTCCCCACAGATACGCAGTATTTT.

The CDR3 DNA sequence: TGTGCCAGCAGCTTAGGATCGCGGGGAAGCTACGAGCAGTACTTC. This gives the protein CASSLGSRGSYEQYF. This rearrangement joins TRBV7-2 to TRBJ2-7, with D possibly TRBD2 on 6 matching bases. In germline, CDR1 is SGHTA, CDR2 FQGNSA. Trimming left V 1 base short and J 3 bases short, with 13 bases between. The CDR3 runs 15 residues.

The chain has TRBV10-1 and TRBJ2-2; weak D call: TRBD2 (6 bases). The V gene's germline CDR1 is WNHNN and CDR2 SYGVQD (reference sequence). This CDR3 is built from 19 residues. V gave up 5 bases and J gave up 4 bases, with 26 bases separating them. CDR3 nucleotides: TGCGCCAGCAGTCCGGGACTCCCCACGAGCACCGGAGGCACCGGGGAGCTGTTTTTT. Protein sequence: CASSPGLPTSTGGTGELFF.

CDR3 nucleotide sequence: TGTGCCAGCAGCGTTCAACCTAGGACTAGCGGGAGTTTGGGCGAGCAGTACTTC. Its translation: CASSVQPRTSGSLGEQYF. The V and J genes are TRBV9 and TRBJ2-7; the match to TRBD2 covers 13 bases. The junction had 14 bases not matched to a gene; V was cut back by 2 bases and J by 6 bases. This CDR3 region has 18 residues. Germline CDR1 is SGDLS and CDR2 is YYNGEE. Together with reference TRBV9 and TRBJ2-7, the CDR3 gives the full variable domain: DSGVTQTPKHLITATGQRVTLRCSPRSGDLSVYWYQQSLDQGLQFLIQYYNGEERAKGNILERFSAQQFPDLHSELNLSSLELGDSALYFCASSVQPRTSGSLGEQYFGPGTRLTVT.